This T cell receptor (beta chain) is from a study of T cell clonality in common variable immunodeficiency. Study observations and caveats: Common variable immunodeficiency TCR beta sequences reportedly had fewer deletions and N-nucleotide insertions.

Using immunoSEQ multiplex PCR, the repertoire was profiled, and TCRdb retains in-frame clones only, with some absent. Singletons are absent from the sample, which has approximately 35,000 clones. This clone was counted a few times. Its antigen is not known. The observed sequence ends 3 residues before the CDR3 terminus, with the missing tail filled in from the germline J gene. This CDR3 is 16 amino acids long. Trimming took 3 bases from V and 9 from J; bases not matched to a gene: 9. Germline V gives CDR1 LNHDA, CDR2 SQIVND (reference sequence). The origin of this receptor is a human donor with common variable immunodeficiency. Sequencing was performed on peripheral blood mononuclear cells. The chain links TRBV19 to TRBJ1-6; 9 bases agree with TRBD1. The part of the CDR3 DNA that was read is TGTGCCAGTAGTATCCAGGGACAGGGAACGGGTTCACCC. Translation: CASSIQGQGTGSP. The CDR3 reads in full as CASSIQGQGTGSPLHF.